A single TCR beta chain is shown here with its context. The data belong to a study of T cell changes during pregnancy in multiple sclerosis. Some clones are missing from TCRdb's copy, which holds only in-frame ones; the method was immunoSEQ multiplex PCR. Of around 99,000 clones in the sample, less than 95% are singletons; the top ten hold 0.78%. Trimming removed 11 bases at V and 4 bases at J, with 11 bases between. Germline CDR1 reads LGHNT; CDR2 reads FRNRAP. This CDR3 has 11 amino acids. The chain joins TRBV12-5 to TRBJ1-2; TRBD1 is a possible D gene (5 bases). This sequence originates from a female donor in good health, enrolled as a control in a pregnancy study. The source was peripheral blood, collected in the third trimester of pregnancy. CDR3 protein: CAVGGGYGYTF. CDR3 DNA: TGTGCTGTGGGCGGGGGCTATGGCTACACCTTC.